This entry features one TCR beta chain sequence. Its antigen is not identified. The record originates from a study of Graves' ophthalmopathy and Graves' hyperthyroidism. Overall study: Peripheral blood sampling occurred at initial diagnosis, before any treatment.

Overall study findings and caveats: Most thyroid-expanded clonotypes exceeding 0.001 frequency were also found in blood.

Using RNA transcripts, the TCR beta CDR3 regions were amplified. HTBI primers served in a first-round RT-PCR, which a second-round multiplex PCR followed. From the multiplex PCR reads, TCRdb called clonotypes with MiXCR, one entry per CDR3 protein. In the table there are roughly 400,000 distinct CDR3 sequences, 15% of which are singletons. The authors enrolled newly diagnosed hyperthyroidism patients aged 18 to 65 with under 2 months' duration. PBMCs were obtained from 9.5 to 10 ml of fresh peripheral blood. The V gene end was trimmed by 8 bases and the J gene end by 5 bases; junction bases not matched to a gene: 11. The CDR3 contains 15 residues. CDR1 is MNHNS, CDR2 SASEGT, per germline.

This TCR was sampled from a woman under 30 with stable Graves' hyperthyroidism. Sequencing used peripheral blood. V gene TRBV6-1 combines with J gene TRBJ1-5; 8 nucleotides match TRBD1. The CDR3 DNA sequence: TGTGCCAGCGTCCGGAGACAGGGGACCGATCAGCCCCAGCATTTT. Residues: CASVRRQGTDQPQHF.